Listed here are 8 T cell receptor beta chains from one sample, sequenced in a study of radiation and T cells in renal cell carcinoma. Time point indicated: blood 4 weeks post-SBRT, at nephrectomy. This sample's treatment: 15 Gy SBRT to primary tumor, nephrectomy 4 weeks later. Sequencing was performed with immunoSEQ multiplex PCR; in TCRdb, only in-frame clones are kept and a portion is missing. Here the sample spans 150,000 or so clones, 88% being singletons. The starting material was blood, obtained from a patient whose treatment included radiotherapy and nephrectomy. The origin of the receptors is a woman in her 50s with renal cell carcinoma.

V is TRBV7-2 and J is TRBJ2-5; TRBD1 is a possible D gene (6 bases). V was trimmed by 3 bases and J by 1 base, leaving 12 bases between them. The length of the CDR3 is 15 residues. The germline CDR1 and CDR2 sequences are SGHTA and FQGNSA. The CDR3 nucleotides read TGTGCCAGCAGCTTGGGCAGGGGAAGCCAAGAGACCCAGTACTTC. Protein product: CASSLGRGSQETQYF.

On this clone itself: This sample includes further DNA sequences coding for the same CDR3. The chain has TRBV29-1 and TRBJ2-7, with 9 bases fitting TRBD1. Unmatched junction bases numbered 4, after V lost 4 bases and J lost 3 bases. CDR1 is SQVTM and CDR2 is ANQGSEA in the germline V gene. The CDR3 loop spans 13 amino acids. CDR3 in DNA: TGCAGCGTTGGTGGGACAGGGTTCTACGAGCAGTACTTC. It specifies CSVGGTGFYEQYF.

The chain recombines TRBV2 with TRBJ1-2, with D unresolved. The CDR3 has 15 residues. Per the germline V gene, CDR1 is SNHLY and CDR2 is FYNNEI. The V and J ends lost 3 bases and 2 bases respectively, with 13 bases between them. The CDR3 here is CASSDGDGVNYGYTF. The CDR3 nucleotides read TGTGCCAGCAGTGACGGCGACGGAGTAAACTATGGCTACACCTTC.

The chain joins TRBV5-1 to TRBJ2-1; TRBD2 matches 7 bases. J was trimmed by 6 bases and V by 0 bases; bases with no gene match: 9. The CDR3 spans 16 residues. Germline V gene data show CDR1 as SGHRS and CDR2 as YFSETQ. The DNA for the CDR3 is TGCGCCAGCAGCTTGGGAGGCGGCGGGGGAGCCAATGAGCAGTTCTTC. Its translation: CASSLGGGGGANEQFF.

CDR3 bases: TGTGCCAGCAGTGAAGTTTCTGGGGGGAACAGGGGCTACGAGCAGTACTTC. The encoded protein is CASSEVSGGNRGYEQYF. The V call is TRBV6-1, the J call TRBJ2-7, with D possibly TRBD1 on 7 matching bases. In germline, CDR1 is MNHNS, CDR2 SASEGT. Trimming cost V 1 base and J 3 bases, with 19 bases left between them. This CDR3 is built from 17 residues.

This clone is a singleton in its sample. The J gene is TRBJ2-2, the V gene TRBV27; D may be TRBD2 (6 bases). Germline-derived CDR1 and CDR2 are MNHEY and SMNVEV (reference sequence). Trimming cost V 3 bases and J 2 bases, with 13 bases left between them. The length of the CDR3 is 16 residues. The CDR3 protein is CASSFVDGGNTGELFF. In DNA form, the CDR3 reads TGTGCCAGCAGTTTTGTGGACGGGGGAAACACCGGGGAGCTGTTTTTT.

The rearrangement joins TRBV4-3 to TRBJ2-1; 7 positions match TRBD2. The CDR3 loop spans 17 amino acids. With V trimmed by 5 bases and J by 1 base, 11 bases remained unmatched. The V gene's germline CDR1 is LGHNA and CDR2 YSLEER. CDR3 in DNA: TGCGCCAGCAGCTTATGGCCCAGCGGGGTTTCCTACAATGAGCAGTTCTTC. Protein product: CASSLWPSGVSYNEQFF.

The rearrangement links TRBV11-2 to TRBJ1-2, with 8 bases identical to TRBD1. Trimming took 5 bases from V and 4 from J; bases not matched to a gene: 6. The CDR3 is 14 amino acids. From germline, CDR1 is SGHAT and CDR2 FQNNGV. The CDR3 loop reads CASSPGGTGYGYTF. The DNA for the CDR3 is TGTGCCAGCAGCCCCGGGGGGACAGGCTATGGCTACACCTTC.